This TCR beta chain was profiled in a study of blood T cell repertoires in COVID-19. The overall study: From the United States, Italy and Spain came samples of acute and convalescent COVID-19. PBMCs, B-cell-depleted T cells, or T cells provided the cDNA or gDNA that made up the material.

In the original workflow: It was from reference gene primer amplification that nucleated cell counts were estimated. Measured with immunoSEQ multiplex PCR; TCRdb has only the in-frame clones, and not every one. V, J and clone size are taken as reported in that table, and D and trimming were inferred from the DNA itself. The sample contains about 400,000 clones, less than 90% of which appear only once. The CDR3 covers 12 residues. Trimming cost V 3 bases and J 8 bases, with 8 bases left between them. CDR1 is MNHEY, CDR2 SMNVEV, per germline (reference sequence). This TCR came from a woman aged 30 to 39 who had recovered from COVID-19. The sample comprised PBMCs or T cells enriched from blood (not recorded which). V gene TRBV27 combines with J gene TRBJ2-1; D remains unclear. CDR3 bases: TGTGCCAGCAGTTTTCCTCCGGATGAGCAGTTCTTC. Translation: CASSFPPDEQFF.